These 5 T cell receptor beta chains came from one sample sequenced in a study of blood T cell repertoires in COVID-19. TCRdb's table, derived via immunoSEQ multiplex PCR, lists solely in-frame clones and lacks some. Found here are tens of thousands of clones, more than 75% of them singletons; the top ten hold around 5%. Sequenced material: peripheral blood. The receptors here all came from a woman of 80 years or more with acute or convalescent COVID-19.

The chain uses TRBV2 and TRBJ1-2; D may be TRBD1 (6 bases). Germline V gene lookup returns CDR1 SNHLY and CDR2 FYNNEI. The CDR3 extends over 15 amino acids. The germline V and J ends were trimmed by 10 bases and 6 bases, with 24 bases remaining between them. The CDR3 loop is CATKKDSLTGNGYTF. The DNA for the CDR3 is TGTGCCACCAAAAAGGACAGCCTCACCGGGAATGGCTACACCTTC.

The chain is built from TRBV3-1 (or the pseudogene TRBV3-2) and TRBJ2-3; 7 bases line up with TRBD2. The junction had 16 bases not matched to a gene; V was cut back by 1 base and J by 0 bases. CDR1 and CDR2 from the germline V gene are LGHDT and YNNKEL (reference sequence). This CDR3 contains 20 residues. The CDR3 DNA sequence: TGTGCCAGCAGCCAAGTAGCCTTGGGGGGGGTAGCGGCTAGCACAGATACGCAGTATTTT. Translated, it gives CASSQVALGGVAASTDTQYF.

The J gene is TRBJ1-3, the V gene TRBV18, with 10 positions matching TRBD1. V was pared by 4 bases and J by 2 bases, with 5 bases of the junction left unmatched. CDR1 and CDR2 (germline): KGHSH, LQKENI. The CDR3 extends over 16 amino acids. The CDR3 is CASSLFDRGPGNTIYF. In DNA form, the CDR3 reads TGTGCCAGCTCACTTTTCGACAGGGGGCCTGGAAACACCATATATTTT.

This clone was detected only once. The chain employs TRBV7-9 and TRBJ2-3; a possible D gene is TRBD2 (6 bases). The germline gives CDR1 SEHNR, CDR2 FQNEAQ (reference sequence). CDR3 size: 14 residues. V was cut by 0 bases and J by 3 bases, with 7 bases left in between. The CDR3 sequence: CASSLASGTDTQYF. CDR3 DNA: TGTGCCAGCAGCTTAGCTAGCGGAACAGATACGCAGTATTTT.

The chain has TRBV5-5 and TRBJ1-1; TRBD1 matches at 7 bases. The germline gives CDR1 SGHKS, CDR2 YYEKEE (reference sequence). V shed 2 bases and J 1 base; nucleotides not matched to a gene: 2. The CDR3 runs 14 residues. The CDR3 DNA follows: TGTGCCAGCAGCTTCGAGGGGGCGAACACTGAAGCTTTCTTT. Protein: CASSFEGANTEAFF.